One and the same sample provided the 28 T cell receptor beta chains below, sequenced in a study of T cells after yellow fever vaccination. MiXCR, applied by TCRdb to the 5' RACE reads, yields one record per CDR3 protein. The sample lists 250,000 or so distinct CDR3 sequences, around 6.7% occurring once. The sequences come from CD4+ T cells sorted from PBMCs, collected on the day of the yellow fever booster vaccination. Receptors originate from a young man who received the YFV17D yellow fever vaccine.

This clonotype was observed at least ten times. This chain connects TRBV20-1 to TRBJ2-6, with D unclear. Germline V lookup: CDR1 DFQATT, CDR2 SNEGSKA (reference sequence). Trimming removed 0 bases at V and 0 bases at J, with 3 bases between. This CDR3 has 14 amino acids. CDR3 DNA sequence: TGCAGTGCTAGAGAGGGCTCTGGGGCCAACGTCCTGACTTTC. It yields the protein CSAREGSGANVLTF.

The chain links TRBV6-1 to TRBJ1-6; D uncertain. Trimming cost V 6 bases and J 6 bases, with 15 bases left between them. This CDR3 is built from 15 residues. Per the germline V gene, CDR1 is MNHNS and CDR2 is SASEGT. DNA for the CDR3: TGTGCCAGCAGCCTGGCGGGTCGTCGTAATTCACCCCTCCACTTT. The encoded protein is CASSLAGRRNSPLHF.

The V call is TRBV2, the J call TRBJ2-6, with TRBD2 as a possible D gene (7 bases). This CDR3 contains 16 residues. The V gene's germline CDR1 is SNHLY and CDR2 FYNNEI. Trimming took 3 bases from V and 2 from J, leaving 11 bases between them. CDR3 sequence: CASSEEGGAGANVLTF. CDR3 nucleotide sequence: TGTGCCAGCAGTGAGGAAGGGGGGGCTGGGGCCAACGTCCTGACTTTC.

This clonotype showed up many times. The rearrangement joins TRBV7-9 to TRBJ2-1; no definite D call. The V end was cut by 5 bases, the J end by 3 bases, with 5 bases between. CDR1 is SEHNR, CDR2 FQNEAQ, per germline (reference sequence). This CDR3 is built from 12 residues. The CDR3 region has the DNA TGTGCCAGCAGCGAGGACTACAATGAGCAGTTCTTC. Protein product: CASSEDYNEQFF.

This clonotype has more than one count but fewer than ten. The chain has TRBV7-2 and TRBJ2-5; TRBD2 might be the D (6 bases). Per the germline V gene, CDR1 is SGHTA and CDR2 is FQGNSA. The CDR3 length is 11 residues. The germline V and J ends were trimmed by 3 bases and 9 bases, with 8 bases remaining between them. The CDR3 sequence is CASSFGGAQYF. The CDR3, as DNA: TGTGCCAGCAGCTTCGGAGGGGCCCAGTACTTC.

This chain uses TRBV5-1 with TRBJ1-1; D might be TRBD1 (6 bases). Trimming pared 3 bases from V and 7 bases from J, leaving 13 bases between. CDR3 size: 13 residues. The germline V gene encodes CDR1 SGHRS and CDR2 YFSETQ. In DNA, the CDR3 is TGCGCCAGCAGCTCGGACAGATTAAATGAAGCTTTCTTT. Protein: CASSSDRLNEAFF.

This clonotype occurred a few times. CDR3 nucleotide sequence: TGTGCCAGCAGCTTGAGTAGCGGGGGAACCTCCTACAATGAGCAGTTCTTC. Its protein product is CASSLSSGGTSYNEQFF. The rearrangement joins TRBV5-4 to TRBJ2-1; TRBD2 aligns across 9 bases. The length of the CDR3 is 17 residues. Germline-derived CDR1 and CDR2 are SGHNT and YYREEE (reference sequence). V lost 1 base and J lost 0; bases outside the gene matches: 5.

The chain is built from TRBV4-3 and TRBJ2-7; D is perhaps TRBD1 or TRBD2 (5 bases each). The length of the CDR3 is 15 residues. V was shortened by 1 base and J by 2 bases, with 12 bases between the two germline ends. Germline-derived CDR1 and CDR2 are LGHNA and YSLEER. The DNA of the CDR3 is TGCGCCAGCAGCCAAGTAGGGACGCGAACCTACGAGCAGTACTTC. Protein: CASSQVGTRTYEQYF.

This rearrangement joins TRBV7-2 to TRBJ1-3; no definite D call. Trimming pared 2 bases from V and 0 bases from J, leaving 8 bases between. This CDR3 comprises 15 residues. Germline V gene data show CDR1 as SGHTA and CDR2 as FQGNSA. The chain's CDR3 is CASSLNPSSGNTIYF. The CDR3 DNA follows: TGTGCCAGCAGCTTAAATCCCAGCTCTGGAAACACCATATATTTT. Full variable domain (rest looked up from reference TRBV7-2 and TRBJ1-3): GAGVSQSPSNKVTEKGKDVELRCDPISGHTALYWYRQSLGQGLEFLIYFQGNSAPDKSGLPSDRFSAERTGGSVSTLTIQRTQQEDSAVYLCASSLNPSSGNTIYFGEGSWLTVV.

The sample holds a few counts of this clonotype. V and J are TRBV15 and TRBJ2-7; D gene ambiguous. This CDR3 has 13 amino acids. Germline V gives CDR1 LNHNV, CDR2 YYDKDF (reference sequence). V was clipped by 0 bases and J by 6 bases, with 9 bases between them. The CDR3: CATSRDSNREQYF. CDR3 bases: TGTGCCACCAGCAGAGATTCCAATCGCGAGCAGTACTTC.

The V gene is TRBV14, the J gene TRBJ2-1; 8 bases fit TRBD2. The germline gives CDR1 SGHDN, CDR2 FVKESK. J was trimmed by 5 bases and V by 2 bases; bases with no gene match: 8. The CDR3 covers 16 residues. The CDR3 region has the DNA TGTGCCAGCAGCCAACTTATCGGGACTAGACACAATGAGCAGTTCTTC. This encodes CASSQLIGTRHNEQFF.

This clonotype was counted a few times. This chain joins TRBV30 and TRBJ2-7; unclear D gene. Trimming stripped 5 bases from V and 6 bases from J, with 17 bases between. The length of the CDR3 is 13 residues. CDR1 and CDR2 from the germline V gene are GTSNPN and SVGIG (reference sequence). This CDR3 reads CAWSKGSPSEQYF. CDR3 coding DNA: TGTGCCTGGTCGAAAGGAAGCCCCTCCGAGCAGTACTTC.

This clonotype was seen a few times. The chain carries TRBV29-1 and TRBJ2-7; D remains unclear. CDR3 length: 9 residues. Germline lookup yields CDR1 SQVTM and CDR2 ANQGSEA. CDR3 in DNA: TGCAGGCCCCGCTACGAGCAGTACTTC. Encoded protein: CRPRYEQYF.

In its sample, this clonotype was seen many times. The DNA for the CDR3 is TGTGCCAGCAGTTTAGAACAGATTACAGATACGCAGTATTTT. Translating gives CASSLEQITDTQYF. This chain uses TRBV12-3 or TRBV12-4 with TRBJ2-3; D remains ambiguous. Trimming removed 1 base from V and 3 bases from J, with 8 bases in between. This CDR3 spans 14 amino acids.

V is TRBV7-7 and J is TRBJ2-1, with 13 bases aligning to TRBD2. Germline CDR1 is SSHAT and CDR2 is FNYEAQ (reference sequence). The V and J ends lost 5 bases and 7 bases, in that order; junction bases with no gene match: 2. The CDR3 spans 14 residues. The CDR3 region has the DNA TGTGCCAGCAGCATGGGACTAGCGGGAAATGAGCAGTTCTTC. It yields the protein CASSMGLAGNEQFF.

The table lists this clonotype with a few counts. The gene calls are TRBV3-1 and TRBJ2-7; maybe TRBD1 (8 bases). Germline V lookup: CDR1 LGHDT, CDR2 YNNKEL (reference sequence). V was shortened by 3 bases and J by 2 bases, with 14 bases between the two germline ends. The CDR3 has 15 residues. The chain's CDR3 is CASSQATGGAYEQYF. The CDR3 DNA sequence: TGTGCCAGCAGCCAGGCTACAGGGGGGGCCTACGAGCAGTACTTC.

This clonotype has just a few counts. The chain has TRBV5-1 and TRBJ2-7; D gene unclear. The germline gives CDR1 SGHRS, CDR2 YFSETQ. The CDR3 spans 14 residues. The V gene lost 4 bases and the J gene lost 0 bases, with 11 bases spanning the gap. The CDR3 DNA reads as TGCGCCAGCAGCCGAGGATTAAACTCCTACGAGCAGTACTTC. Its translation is CASSRGLNSYEQYF.

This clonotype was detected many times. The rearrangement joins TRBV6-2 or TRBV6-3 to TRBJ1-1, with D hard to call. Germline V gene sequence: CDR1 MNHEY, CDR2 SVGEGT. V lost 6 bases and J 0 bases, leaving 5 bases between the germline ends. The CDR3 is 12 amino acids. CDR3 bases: TGTGCCAGCAGGAGACTGAACACTGAAGCTTTCTTT. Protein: CASRRLNTEAFF.

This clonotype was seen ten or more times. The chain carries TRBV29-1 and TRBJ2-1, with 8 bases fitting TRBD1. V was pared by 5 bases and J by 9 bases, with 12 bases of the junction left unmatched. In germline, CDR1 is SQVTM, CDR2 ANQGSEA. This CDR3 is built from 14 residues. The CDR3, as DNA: TGCAGCGTTTACGTAGGCAGGGGGCTTATTGAGCAGTTCTTC. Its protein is CSVYVGRGLIEQFF.

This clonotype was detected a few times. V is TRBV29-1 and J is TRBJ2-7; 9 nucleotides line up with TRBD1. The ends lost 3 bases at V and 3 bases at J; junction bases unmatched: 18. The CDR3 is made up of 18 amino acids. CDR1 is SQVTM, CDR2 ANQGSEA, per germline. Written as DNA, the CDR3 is TGCAGCGTTGATCTCCGAGGACAGGGGCTTTCAAGAAACTACGAGCAGTACTTC. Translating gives CSVDLRGQGLSRNYEQYF.

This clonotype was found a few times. CDR3 in amino acids: CASSLYQGDGYTF. DNA of the CDR3: TGTGCCAGCAGCTTATACCAGGGGGATGGCTACACCTTC. The genes are TRBV7-2 and TRBJ1-2, with 7 bases that match TRBD1. The J segment lost 6 bases and the V segment lost 2 bases, leaving 3 bases of the junction unmatched. The CDR3 is 13 residues long. Germline values: CDR1 SGHTA, CDR2 FQGNSA.

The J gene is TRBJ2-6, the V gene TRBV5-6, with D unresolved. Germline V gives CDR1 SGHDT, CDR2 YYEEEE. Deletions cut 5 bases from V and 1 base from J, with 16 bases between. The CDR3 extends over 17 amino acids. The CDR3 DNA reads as TGTGCCAGCAGAAGAAGAGGACGTTCGTCTGGGGCCAACGTCCTGACTTTC. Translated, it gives CASRRRGRSSGANVLTF.

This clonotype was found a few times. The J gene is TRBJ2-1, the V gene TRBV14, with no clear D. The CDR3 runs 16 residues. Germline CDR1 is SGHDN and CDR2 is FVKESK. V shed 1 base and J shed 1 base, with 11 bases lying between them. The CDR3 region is CASSQVSWRSYNEQFF. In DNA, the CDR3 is TGTGCCAGCAGCCAAGTAAGTTGGAGATCCTACAATGAGCAGTTCTTC. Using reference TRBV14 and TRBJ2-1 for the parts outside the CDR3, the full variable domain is EAGVTQFPSHSVIEKGQTVTLRCDPISGHDNLYWYRRVMGKEIKFLLHFVKESKQDESGMPNNRFLAERTGGTYSTLKVQPAELEDSGVYFCASSQVSWRSYNEQFFGPGTRLTVL.

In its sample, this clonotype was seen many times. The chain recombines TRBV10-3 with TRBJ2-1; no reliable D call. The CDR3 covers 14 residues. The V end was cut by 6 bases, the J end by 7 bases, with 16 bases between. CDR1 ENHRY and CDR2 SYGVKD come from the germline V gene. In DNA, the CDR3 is TGTGCCATCAGCATGGGCCAGACGAAAAATGAGCAGTTCTTC. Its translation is CAISMGQTKNEQFF.

In DNA, the CDR3 is TGTGCCAGCTCAGAACCACGGGGACCCGGTACGCAGTATTTT. Encoded protein: CASSEPRGPGTQYF. This chain links TRBV18 with TRBJ2-3; D assignment may be TRBD1 or TRBD2 (5 bases each). This CDR3 has 14 residues. Germline V gene sequence: CDR1 KGHSH, CDR2 LQKENI. V was cut by 5 bases and J by 8 bases, with 17 bases left in between.

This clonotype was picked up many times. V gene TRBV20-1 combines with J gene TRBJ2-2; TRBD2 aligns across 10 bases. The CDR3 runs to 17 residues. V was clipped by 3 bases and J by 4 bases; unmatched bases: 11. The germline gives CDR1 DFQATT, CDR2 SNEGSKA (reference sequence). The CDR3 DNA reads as TGCAGTGCTAGTGTAGCGGGAGGTCCAGTTGGCACCGGGGAGCTGTTTTTT. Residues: CSASVAGGPVGTGELFF.

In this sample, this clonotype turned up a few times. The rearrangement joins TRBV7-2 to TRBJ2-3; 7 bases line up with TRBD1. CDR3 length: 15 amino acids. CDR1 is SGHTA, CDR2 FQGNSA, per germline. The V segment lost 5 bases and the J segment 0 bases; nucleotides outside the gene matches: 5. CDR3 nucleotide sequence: TGTGCCAGCAGCCAGGACAGGATGAGCACAGATACGCAGTATTTT. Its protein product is CASSQDRMSTDTQYF.

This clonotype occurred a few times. The CDR3, as DNA: TGTGCCAGCAGCTTAGCCGGACTAGCGGGAGGGAACACCTACGAGCAGTACTTC. The encoded protein is CASSLAGLAGGNTYEQYF. The V and J genes are TRBV7-8 and TRBJ2-7, with 15 bases identical to TRBD2. Germline CDR1 reads SGHVS; CDR2 reads FQNEAQ. This CDR3 region has 18 residues. J lost 2 bases, V lost 0 bases, and 5 bases had no gene match.